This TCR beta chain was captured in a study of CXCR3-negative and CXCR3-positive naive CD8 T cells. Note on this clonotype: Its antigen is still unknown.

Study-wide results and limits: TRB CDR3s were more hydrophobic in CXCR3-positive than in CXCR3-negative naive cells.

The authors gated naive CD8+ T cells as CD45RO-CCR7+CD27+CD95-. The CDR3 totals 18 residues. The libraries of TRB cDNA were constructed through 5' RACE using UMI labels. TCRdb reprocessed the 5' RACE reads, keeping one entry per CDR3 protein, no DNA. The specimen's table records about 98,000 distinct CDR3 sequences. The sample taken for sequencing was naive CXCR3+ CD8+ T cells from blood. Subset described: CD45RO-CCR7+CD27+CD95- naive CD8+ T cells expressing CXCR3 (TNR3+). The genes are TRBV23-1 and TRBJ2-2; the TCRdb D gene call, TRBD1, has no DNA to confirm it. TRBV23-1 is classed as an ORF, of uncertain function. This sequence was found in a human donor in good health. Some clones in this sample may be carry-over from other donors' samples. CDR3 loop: CASSHRDRVLTNTGELFF.